This note documents a single TCR beta chain sequence. Antigen unknown. This sample was taken from a study of cytomegalovirus exposure and HLA in healthy donors. Points from the study as a whole: In vitro assays verified that three CMV-associated chains recognized CMV antigens specifically. Reports credit the classifier with highly specific, highly sensitive diagnosis of cytomegalovirus status. The authors listed 150 or so TCR beta chains as cytomegalovirus-associated. Usually a TCR sequence was rare, but some public TCRs were found in many donors.

The CDR3 is made up of 16 amino acids. Trimming shortened V by 1 base and J by 1 base, and 10 bases separated the two germline ends. In germline, CDR1 is KGHSH, CDR2 LQKENI. Repertoires were generated with immunoSEQ multiplex PCR, while TCRdb's copy carries only in-frame clones and drops some. The sample has 200,000 to 250,000 clones; about 87% are singletons. This sequence was found in a young man in good health and CMV-seronegative. This rearrangement joins TRBV18 to TRBJ1-4; D possibly corresponds to TRBD1 (5 bases). Specimen: PBMCs. DNA of the CDR3: TGTGCCAGCTCACCACTCAGCAGGGTAACTAATGAAAAACTGTTTTTT. It yields the protein CASSPLSRVTNEKLFF.